One and the same sample provided the 5 T cell receptor beta chains below, sequenced in a study of CD8 T cells in ankylosing spondylitis. General study results and limits: A motif of several highly homologous TCR beta variants was seen as apparently characteristic of ankylosing spondylitis blood.

Each CDR3 protein is one row after TCRdb ran MiXCR on the 5' RACE reads. The table lists under 950,000 distinct CDR3 sequences, 15% to 20% of them singletons. The antigens these receptors bind are not known. Sequencing was carried out using blood, either unsorted or a sorted T cell fraction (not recorded which). Every receptor here comes from a male donor with ankylosing spondylitis.

This clonotype has a count of ten or more. DNA for the CDR3: TGTGCCAGCAGCCAGGAGGGGAATTCACCCCTCCACTTT. This sequence encodes CASSQEGNSPLHF. The rearrangement uses TRBV5-6 and TRBJ1-6; maybe TRBD1 (5 bases). The CDR3 runs to 13 residues. Germline V CDR1 and CDR2: SGHDT, YYEEEE. Trimming pared 4 bases from V and 7 bases from J, leaving 9 bases between.

This clonotype was picked up a small number of times. The chain uses TRBV5-6 and TRBJ2-6, with 8 nucleotides matching TRBD1. Germline loops: CDR1 SGHDT, CDR2 YYEEEE. The CDR3 extends over 15 amino acids. The J segment lost 8 bases and the V segment lost 5 bases, leaving 9 bases of the junction unmatched. The CDR3 DNA is TGTGCCAGCAGTCCTACCGGGACAGGCTCCAACGTCCTGACTTTC. Protein product: CASSPTGTGSNVLTF.

The chain carries TRBV7-8 and TRBJ2-7; 9 nucleotides line up with TRBD2. Germline V gene data show CDR1 as SGHVS and CDR2 as FQNEAQ. The length of the CDR3 is 16 residues. V dropped 1 base and J dropped 4; count of bases not matched to a gene: 8. CDR3 sequence (DNA): TGTGCCAGCAGCTTAGAATGGCTAGCGGGACGGTACGAGCAGTACTTC. This codes for CASSLEWLAGRYEQYF.

The chain recombines TRBV20-1 with TRBJ2-1; TRBD2 matches at 7 bases. V dropped 6 bases and J dropped 4; count of bases not matched to a gene: 9. The CDR3 length is 14 residues. In germline, CDR1 is DFQATT, CDR2 SNEGSKA (reference sequence). CDR3 DNA: TGCAGTGCACAAAGCGGGGTTCCATACAATGAGCAGTTCTTC. It yields the protein CSAQSGVPYNEQFF.

This chain's CDR3 is CSVAVRGHYEQYF. The CDR3 DNA is TGCAGCGTTGCGGTCCGGGGCCACTACGAGCAGTACTTC. The chain links TRBV29-1 to TRBJ2-7, with D tentatively TRBD1 or TRBD2 (5 bases each). The CDR3 runs 13 residues. V was pared by 4 bases and J by 3 bases, with 13 bases between. Germline CDR1 and CDR2: SQVTM and ANQGSEA.